Reported below is one TCR beta chain. The antigen remains undetermined. These data belong to a study of cytomegalovirus exposure and HLA in healthy donors. General study findings and limits: A previous analysis found most TCR beta V segments productive roughly 87% or roughly 30% of the time.

The PCR contained 60 Vbeta and 13 Jbeta primers. Sequenced by immunoSEQ multiplex PCR; TCRdb stores in-frame clones only, minus some. The sample records about 150,000 clones, 80% being singletons. CDR1 is MDHEN and CDR2 is SYDVKM in the germline V gene. The CDR3 extends over 14 amino acids. With 8 bases removed from V and 1 base from J, the gap between germline ends came to 14 bases. Sequenced: PBMCs. This chain connects TRBV28 to TRBJ2-5, with D possibly matching TRBD2 (5 bases). The sequence derives from a woman between 35 and 50 years old in good health and CMV-seropositive. This chain's CDR3 is CASHVGGLQETQYF. The CDR3 DNA reads as TGTGCCAGCCACGTGGGCGGACTCCAAGAGACCCAGTACTTC.